This TCR beta chain is drawn from a study of cytomegalovirus exposure and HLA in healthy donors. At the time of sampling, donors were nominally healthy, though unrecorded immune exposures were likely. The V gene lost 2 bases and the J gene lost 3 bases, with 23 bases spanning the gap. Germline CDR1 and CDR2: GTSNPN and SVGIG (reference sequence). The CDR3 is 17 residues long. Use of 60 Vbeta and 13 Jbeta primers characterized the PCR. Here immunoSEQ multiplex PCR was the method, and the copy in TCRdb shows in-frame clones only, minus some. In the table there are 150,000 to 200,000 clones, approximately 80% of which are singletons.

Sequencing input: PBMCs. The receptor comes from a woman aged 45-65 years in good health and CMV-seronegative. V gene TRBV30 combines with J gene TRBJ2-7, with D perhaps matching TRBD2 (6 bases). For the CDR3, the DNA is TGTGCCTGGAGTTCGGGACTCATGGACCCTCGATTCTACGAGCAGTACTTC. Translating gives CAWSSGLMDPRFYEQYF.